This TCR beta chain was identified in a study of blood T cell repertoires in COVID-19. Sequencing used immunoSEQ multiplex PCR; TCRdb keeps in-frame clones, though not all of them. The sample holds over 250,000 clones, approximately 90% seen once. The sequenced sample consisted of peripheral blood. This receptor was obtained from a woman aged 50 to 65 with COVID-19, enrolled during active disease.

CDR3 bases: TGTGCCAGCAGCTTAACACCATCAGGACTAGCGGGAGTTGTTACGCAGTATTTT. It yields the protein CASSLTPSGLAGVVTQYF. The chain couples TRBV7-3 to TRBJ2-3, with TRBD2 matching 13 bases. The germline gives CDR1 SGHTA, CDR2 FQGTGA. There are 18 residues in the CDR3. Trimming cost V 0 bases and J 8 bases; bases outside gene matches: 11.